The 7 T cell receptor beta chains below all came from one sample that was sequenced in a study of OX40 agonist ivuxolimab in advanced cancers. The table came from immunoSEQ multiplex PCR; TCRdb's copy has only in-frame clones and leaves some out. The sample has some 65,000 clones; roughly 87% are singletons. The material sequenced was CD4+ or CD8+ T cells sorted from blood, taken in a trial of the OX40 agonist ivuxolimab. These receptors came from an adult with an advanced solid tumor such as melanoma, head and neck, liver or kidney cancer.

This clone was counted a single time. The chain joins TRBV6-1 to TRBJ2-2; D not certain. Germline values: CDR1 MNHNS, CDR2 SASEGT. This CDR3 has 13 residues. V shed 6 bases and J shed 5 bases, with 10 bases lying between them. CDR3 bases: TGTGCCAGCAGGCCGGCAATAACCGGGGAGCTGTTTTTT. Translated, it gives CASRPAITGELFF.

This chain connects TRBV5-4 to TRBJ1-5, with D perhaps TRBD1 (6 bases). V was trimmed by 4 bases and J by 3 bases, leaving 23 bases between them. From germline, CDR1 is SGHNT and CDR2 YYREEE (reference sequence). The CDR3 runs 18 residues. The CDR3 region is CASSQELGAGRPNQPQHF. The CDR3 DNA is TGTGCCAGCAGCCAAGAACTGGGGGCAGGTCGGCCCAATCAGCCCCAGCATTTT.

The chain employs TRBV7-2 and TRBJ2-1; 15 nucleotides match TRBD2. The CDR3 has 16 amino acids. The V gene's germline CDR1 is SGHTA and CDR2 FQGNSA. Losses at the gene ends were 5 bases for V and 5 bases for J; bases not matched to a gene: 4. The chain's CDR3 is CASSLGLAGGDNEQFF. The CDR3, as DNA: TGTGCCAGCAGCCTAGGACTAGCGGGGGGGGACAATGAGCAGTTCTTC.

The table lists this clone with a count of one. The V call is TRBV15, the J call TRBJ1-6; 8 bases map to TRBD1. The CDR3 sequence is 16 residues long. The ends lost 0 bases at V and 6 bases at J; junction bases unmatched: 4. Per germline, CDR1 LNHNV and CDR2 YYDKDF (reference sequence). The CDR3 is CATSRDQGAGNSPLHF. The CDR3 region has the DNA TGTGCCACCAGCAGAGATCAGGGGGCGGGTAATTCACCCCTCCACTTT.

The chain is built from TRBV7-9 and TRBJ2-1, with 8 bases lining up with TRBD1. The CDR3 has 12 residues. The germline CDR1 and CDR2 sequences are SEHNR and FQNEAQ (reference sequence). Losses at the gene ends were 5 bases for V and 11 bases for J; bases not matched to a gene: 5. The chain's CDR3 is CASSAGQGQQFF. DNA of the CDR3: TGTGCCAGCAGCGCCGGACAGGGTCAGCAGTTCTTC. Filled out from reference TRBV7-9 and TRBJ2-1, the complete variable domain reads DTGVSQNPRHKITKRGQNVTFRCDPISEHNRLYWYRQTLGQGPEFLTYFQNEAQLEKSRLLSDRFSAERPKGSFSTLEIQRTEQGDSAMYLCASSAGQGQQFFGPGTRLTVL.

CDR3 residues: CASSLRDSSYNEQFF. The DNA for the CDR3 is TGTGCCAGCAGTCTCCGGGACAGCTCCTACAATGAGCAGTTCTTC. J is TRBJ2-1 and V is TRBV7-2; 7 positions agree with TRBD1. The CDR3 extends over 15 amino acids. The ends lost 6 bases at V and 0 bases at J; junction bases unmatched: 5. Looked up from germline, CDR1 is SGHTA and CDR2 is FQGNSA. The variable domain in full, completed from reference TRBV7-2 and TRBJ2-1, reads GAGVSQSPSNKVTEKGKDVELRCDPISGHTALYWYRQSLGQGLEFLIYFQGNSAPDKSGLPSDRFSAERTGGSVSTLTIQRTQQEDSAVYLCASSLRDSSYNEQFFGPGTRLTVL.

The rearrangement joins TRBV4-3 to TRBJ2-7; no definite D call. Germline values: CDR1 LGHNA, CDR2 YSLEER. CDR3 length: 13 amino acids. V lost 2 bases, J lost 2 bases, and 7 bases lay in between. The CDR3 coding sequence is TGCGCCAGCAGCCAAAAAATCCCCTACGAGCAGTACTTC. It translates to CASSQKIPYEQYF.